This is a list of T cell receptor beta chains from one sample in a study of shared clonotypes between healthy human individuals. The repertoire was sequenced with immunoSEQ multiplex PCR; TCRdb's copy has only in-frame clones and lacks some. The sample contains under 1,100,000 clones, 65% to 75% of which appear only once. What was sequenced was memory CD4+ T cells sorted from blood. Source of these receptors: a young man in good health. Each CDR3 is given with its conserved first and last residue. A D gene is named only where the DNA matches it firmly. Expanded clones get a size class; other rows say once, few or many, or leave the size out.

cdr3_aa cdr3_nt clone_size j_call v_call d_call
CAWSRGGGDQPQHF TGTGCCTGGAGTAGAGGGGGCGGGGATCAGCCCCAGCATTTT - TRBJ1-5 TRBV30 TRBD1
CASSLDGIVMNTEAFF TGCGCCAGCAGCTTGGATGGGATAGTAATGAACACTGAAGCTTTCTTT - TRBJ1-1 TRBV5-1 -
CASGIAGGFYEQYF TGTGCCAGCGGTATAGCGGGGGGGTTCTACGAGCAGTACTTC - TRBJ2-7 TRBV2 TRBD2
CASSQEGNYGYTF TGCGCCAGCAGCCAAGAGGGGAACTATGGCTACACCTTC few TRBJ1-2 TRBV4-1 -
CSVFSGANVLTF TGCAGCGTCTTTTCTGGGGCCAACGTCCTGACTTTC - TRBJ2-6 TRBV29-1 -
CASSLKGQNTYEQYF TGTGCCAGCAGCTTAAAGGGACAGAACACCTACGAGCAGTACTTC - TRBJ2-7 TRBV11-2 TRBD1
CSAREGRAQHF TGCAGTGCTAGAGAAGGTCGAGCCCAGCATTTT - TRBJ1-5 TRBV20-1 -
CASSLTGRGNQPQHF TGTGCCAGCAGCCTCACAGGGAGAGGTAATCAGCCCCAGCATTTT - TRBJ1-5 TRBV5-6 -
CAISEGQGAAGELFF TGTGCCATCAGTGAAGGCCAGGGAGCAGCCGGGGAGCTGTTTTTT - TRBJ2-2 TRBV10-3 -
CASSLPAGKADTQYF TGTGCCAGCAGCTTACCAGCTGGGAAAGCAGATACGCAGTATTTT few TRBJ2-3 TRBV11-2 -
CASSPRGSTDTQYF TGTGCCAGCAGCCCCCGAGGGAGCACAGATACGCAGTATTTT - TRBJ2-3 TRBV5-4 -
CITRDSVSYEQYF TGCATAACTCGGGACAGCGTATCCTACGAGCAGTACTTC once TRBJ2-7 TRBV27 TRBD1
CAISDSFNQPQHF TGTGCCATCAGTGACAGTTTCAATCAGCCCCAGCATTTT few TRBJ1-5 TRBV10-3 -
CAISAHEATVETQYF TGTGCCATCAGCGCCCACGAAGCAACCGTCGAGACCCAGTACTTC - TRBJ2-5 TRBV10-3 -
CASSRQGPGNTIYF TGTGCCAGCAGTAGACAGGGCCCGGGAAACACCATATATTTT once TRBJ1-3 TRBV25-1 TRBD1
CASSGTGILVNSPLHF TGTGCCAGCAGTGGCACAGGGATTTTAGTGAATTCACCCCTCCACTTT once TRBJ1-6 TRBV2 -
CASSIGQGGQPQHF TGTGCCAGTAGTATTGGGCAGGGGGGTCAGCCCCAGCATTTT - TRBJ1-5 TRBV19 TRBD1
CASSSDRGNQPQHF TGTGCCAGCAGTTCGGACAGGGGGAATCAGCCCCAGCATTTT - TRBJ1-5 TRBV2 TRBD1
CASSFAGSEKLFF TGTGCCAGCAGCTTTGCAGGTTCTGAAAAACTGTTTTTT - TRBJ1-4 TRBV7-9 -
CASSPWTSGGTDTQYF TGCGCCAGCAGCCCCTGGACTAGTGGAGGCACAGATACGCAGTATTTT once TRBJ2-3 TRBV5-1 TRBD2
CASSPYREAEAFF TGTGCCAGCAGCCCCTACAGGGAGGCTGAAGCTTTCTTT - TRBJ1-1 TRBV6-5 -
CASSLRLVTGELFF TGTGCCAGCAGCCTCCGACTGGTAACCGGGGAGCTGTTTTTT - TRBJ2-2 TRBV7-2 -
CASSVSGEGNSPLHF TGTGCCAGCAGCGTCTCAGGGGAAGGTAATTCACCCCTCCACTTT - TRBJ1-6 TRBV9 -
CASSVEGRGNDEQYF TGTGCCAGCAGCGTAGAAGGCAGGGGGAACGACGAGCAGTACTTC - TRBJ2-7 TRBV9 TRBD1
CASSIRSGNEQFF TGTGCCAGCAGCATAAGGTCCGGGAATGAGCAGTTCTTC few TRBJ2-1 TRBV7-2 -
CASSHTGGYNEKLFF TGCGCCAGCAGCCACACAGGGGGGTATAATGAAAAACTGTTTTTT few TRBJ1-4 TRBV4-3 TRBD1
CASSDPGGPNSGNTIYF TGTGCCAGCAGTGACCCCGGCGGACCAAACTCTGGAAACACCATATATTTT - TRBJ1-3 TRBV2 -
CASSAGQREKLFF TGTGCCAGCAGCGCAGGACAGCGTGAAAAACTGTTTTTT - TRBJ1-4 TRBV11-2 -
CSVERDSGRTDTQYF TGCAGCGTTGAGAGGGACTCAGGCCGCACAGATACGCAGTATTTT - TRBJ2-3 TRBV29-1 -
CASRFDGSRPNTEAFF TGTGCCAGCAGATTTGACGGGTCCCGACCGAACACTGAAGCTTTCTTT - TRBJ1-1 TRBV7-2 -
CASSEAPASWSTDTQYF TGTGCCAGCAGTGAAGCCCCCGCTAGTTGGAGCACAGATACGCAGTATTTT few TRBJ2-3 TRBV6-1 -
CAWSVLGTGAGANVLTF TGTGCCTGGAGTGTACTTGGGACAGGGGCCGGGGCCAACGTCCTGACTTTC - TRBJ2-6 TRBV30 TRBD1
CASSYMTGGRKLFF TGTGCCAGCAGCTACATGACAGGGGGCAGGAAACTGTTTTTT - TRBJ1-4 TRBV7-2 TRBD1
CAISEPGGFTYEQYF TGTGCCATCAGTGAGCCCGGTGGATTCACCTACGAGCAGTACTTC once TRBJ2-7 TRBV10-3 -
CASSQRGLGYGYTF TGTGCCAGCAGCCAACGGGGGCTAGGCTATGGCTACACCTTC - TRBJ1-2 TRBV14 -
CASSFIAAGELFF TGCGCCAGCAGCTTTATTGCCGCCGGGGAGCTGTTTTTT once TRBJ2-2 TRBV5-1 -
CASSIAKGGNEQFF TGTGCCAGCAGCATAGCGAAGGGGGGTAATGAGCAGTTCTTC - TRBJ2-1 TRBV2 -
CASGLYPQSGAGGYTF TGTGCTAGTGGTTTGTACCCTCAGTCGGGCGCGGGTGGCTACACCTTC - TRBJ1-2 TRBV12-5 -
CASIGTGGPYEQYF TGTGCCAGCATTGGTACAGGGGGTCCCTACGAGCAGTACTTC few TRBJ2-7 TRBV2 TRBD1
CASSLPLGIQYF TGTGCCAGCAGCTTACCTCTTGGCATTCAGTACTTC - TRBJ2-4 TRBV7-2 -
CASSIMLAGAGELFF TGTGCCAGTAGTATAATGCTAGCGGGAGCCGGGGAGCTGTTTTTT once TRBJ2-2 TRBV19 TRBD2
CASSVQGGANYGYTF TGTGCCAGCAGTGTTCAGGGTGGTGCTAACTATGGCTACACCTTC - TRBJ1-2 TRBV6-1 -
CASSSGQLRTQETQYF TGTGCCAGCAGCTCCGGACAGTTACGCACGCAAGAGACCCAGTACTTC - TRBJ2-5 TRBV7-2 -
CATSRDSQGSYGYTF TGTGCCACCAGCAGAGATAGCCAGGGTAGCTATGGCTACACCTTC - TRBJ1-2 TRBV15 -
CASSLAQSGGNEQYF TGTGCCAGCAGCCTCGCCCAGTCAGGCGGCAACGAGCAGTACTTC - TRBJ2-7 TRBV11-2 -
CASSEYGKGAYEQYF TGTGCCAGCAGTGAATACGGGAAGGGGGCGTACGAGCAGTACTTC - TRBJ2-7 TRBV25-1 TRBD1
CASRVMGTGELFF TGTGCCAGCAGGGTCATGGGCACCGGGGAGCTGTTTTTT - TRBJ2-2 TRBV6-1 -